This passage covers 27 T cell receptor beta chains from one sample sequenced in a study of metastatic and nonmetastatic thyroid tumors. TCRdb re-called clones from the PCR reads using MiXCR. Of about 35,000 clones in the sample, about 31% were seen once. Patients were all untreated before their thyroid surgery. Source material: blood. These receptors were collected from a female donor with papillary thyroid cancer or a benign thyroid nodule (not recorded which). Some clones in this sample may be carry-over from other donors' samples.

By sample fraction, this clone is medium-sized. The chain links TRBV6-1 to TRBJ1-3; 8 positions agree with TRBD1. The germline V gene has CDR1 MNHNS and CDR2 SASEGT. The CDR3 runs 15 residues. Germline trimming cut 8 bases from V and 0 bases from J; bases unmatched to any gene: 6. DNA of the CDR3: TGTGCCAGCGGGGGGGGACAGGCCTCTGGAAACACCATATATTTT. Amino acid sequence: CASGGGQASGNTIYF.

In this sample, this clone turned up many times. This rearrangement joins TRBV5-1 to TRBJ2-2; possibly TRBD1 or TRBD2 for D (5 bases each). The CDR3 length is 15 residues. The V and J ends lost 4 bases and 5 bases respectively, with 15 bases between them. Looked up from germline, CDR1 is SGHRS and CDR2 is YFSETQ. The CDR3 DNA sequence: TGCGCCAGCAGCACCGGGACGGGAAGGACCGGGGAGCTGTTTTTT. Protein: CASSTGTGRTGELFF.

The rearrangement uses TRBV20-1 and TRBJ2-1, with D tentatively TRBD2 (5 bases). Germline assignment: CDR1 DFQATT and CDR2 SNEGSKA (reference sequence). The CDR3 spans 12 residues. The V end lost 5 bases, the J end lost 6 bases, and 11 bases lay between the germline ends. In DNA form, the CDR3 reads TGCAGTGCTCCGGGGTGGCGCAATGAGCAGTTCTTC. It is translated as CSAPGWRNEQFF.

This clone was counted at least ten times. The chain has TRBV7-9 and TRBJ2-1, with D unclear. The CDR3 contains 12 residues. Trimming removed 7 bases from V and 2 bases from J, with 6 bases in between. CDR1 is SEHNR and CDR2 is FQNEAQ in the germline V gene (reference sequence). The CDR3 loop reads CASIQAYNEQFF. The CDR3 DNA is TGTGCCAGCATCCAAGCCTACAATGAGCAGTTCTTC.

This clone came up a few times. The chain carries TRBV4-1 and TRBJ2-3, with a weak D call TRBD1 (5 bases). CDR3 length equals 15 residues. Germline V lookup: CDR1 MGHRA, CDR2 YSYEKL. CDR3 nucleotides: TGCGACTGCAGCCAAGGCACAGGTTTAACAGATACGCAGTATTTT. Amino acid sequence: CDCSQGTGLTDTQYF.

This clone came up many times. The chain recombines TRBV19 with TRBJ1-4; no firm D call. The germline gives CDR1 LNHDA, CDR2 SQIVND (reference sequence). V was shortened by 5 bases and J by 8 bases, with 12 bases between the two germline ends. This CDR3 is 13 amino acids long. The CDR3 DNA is TGTGCCAGTAGTGCGACTGAGTGGGAAAAACTGTTTTTT. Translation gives CASSATEWEKLFF.

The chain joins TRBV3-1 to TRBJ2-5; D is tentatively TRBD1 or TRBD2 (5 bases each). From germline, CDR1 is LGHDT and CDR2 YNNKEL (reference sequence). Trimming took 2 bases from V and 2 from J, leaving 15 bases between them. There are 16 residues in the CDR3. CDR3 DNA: TGTGCCAGCAGCCAAAGAGGGACGTTTGGTCAAGAGACCCAGTACTTC. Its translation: CASSQRGTFGQETQYF.

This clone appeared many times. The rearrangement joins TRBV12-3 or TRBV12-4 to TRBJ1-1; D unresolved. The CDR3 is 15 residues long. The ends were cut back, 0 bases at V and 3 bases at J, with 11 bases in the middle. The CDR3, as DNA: TGTGCCAGCAGTTTAGCGCAGCTACTACACACTGAAGCTTTCTTT. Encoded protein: CASSLAQLLHTEAFF.

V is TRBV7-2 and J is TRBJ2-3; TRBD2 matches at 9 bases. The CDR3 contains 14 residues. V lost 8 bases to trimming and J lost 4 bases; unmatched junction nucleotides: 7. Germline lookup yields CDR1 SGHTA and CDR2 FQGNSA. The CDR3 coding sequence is TGTGCCAGCGGTCTGGGCGGGAGGGCAGATACGCAGTATTTT. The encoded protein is CASGLGGRADTQYF.

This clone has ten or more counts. The CDR3 protein is CAISWDRDATNEKLFF. The CDR3 DNA follows: TGTGCCATCAGCTGGGACAGGGACGCGACTAATGAAAAACTGTTTTTT. The chain carries TRBV10-3 and TRBJ1-4; TRBD1 aligns across 9 bases. This CDR3 contains 16 residues. V lost 6 bases and J lost 2; bases outside the gene matches: 7. Germline V lookup: CDR1 ENHRY, CDR2 SYGVKD.

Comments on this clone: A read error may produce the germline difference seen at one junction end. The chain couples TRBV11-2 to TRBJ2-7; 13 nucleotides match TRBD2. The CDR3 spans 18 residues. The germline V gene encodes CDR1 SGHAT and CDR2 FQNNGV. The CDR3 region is CAISWSSATSGRSPEHYF. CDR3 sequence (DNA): TGTGCCATCAGCTGGAGCTCCGCGACTAGCGGGAGGTCCCCCGAGCATTACTTC.

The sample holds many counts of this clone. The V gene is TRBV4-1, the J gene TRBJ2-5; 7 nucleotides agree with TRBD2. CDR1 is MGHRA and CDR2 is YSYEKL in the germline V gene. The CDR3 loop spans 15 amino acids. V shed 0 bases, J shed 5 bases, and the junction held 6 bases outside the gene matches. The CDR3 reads CASSQDGGVAETQYF. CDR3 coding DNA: TGCGCCAGCAGCCAAGATGGGGGGGTTGCCGAGACCCAGTACTTC.

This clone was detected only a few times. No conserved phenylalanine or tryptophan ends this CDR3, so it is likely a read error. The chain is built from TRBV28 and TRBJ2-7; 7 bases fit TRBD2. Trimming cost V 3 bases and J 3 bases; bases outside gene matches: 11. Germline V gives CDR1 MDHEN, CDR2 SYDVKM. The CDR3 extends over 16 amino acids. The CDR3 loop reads CASSFHERDGGYEQYL. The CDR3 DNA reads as TGTGCCAGCAGTTTTCACGAGCGGGACGGAGGCTACGAGCAGTACTTA.

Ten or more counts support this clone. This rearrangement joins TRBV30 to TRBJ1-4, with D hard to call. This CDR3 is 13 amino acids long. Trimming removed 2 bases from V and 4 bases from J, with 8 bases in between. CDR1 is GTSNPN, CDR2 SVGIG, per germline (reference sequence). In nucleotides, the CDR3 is TGTGCCTGGAGTTTGGGATATAATGAAAAACTGTTTTTT. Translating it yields CAWSLGYNEKLFF.

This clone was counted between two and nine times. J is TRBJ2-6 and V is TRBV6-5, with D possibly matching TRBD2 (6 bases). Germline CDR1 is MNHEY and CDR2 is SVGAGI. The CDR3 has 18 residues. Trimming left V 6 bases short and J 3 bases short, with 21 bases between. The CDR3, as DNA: TGTGCCAGCAGCTTGGAACTAGCTGGAGGATATGGGGCCAACGTCCTGACTTTC. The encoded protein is CASSLELAGGYGANVLTF.

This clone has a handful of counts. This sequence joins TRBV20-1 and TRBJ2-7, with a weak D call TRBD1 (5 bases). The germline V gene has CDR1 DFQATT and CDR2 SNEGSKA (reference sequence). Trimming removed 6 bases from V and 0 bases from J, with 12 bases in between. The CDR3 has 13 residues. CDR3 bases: TGCAGTGCCTTAGACAGTCTCTCCTACGAGCAGTACTTC. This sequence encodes CSALDSLSYEQYF.

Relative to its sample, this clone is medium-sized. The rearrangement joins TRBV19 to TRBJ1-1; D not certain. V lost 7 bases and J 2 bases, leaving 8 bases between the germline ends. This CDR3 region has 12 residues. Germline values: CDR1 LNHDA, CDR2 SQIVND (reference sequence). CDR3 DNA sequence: TGTGCCAGTATGCGGGGTAACACTGAAGCTTTCTTT. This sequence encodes CASMRGNTEAFF.

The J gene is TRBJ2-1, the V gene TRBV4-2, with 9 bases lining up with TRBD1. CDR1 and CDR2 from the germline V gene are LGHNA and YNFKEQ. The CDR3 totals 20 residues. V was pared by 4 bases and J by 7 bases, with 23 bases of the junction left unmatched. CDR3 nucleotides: TGTGCCAGCAGCCTAGGATATTATGAGTTAAGGGGACAGGGTCTGAATGAGCAGTTCTTC. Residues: CASSLGYYELRGQGLNEQFF.

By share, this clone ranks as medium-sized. The CDR3, as DNA: TGTGCCAGCACTAGCGGGGGGGCTTCCAACGAGCAGTACTTC. It specifies CASTSGGASNEQYF. The rearrangement links TRBV6-1 to TRBJ2-7; TRBD2 matches 12 bases. The CDR3 sequence is 14 residues long. Unmatched junction bases numbered 6, after V lost 7 bases and J lost 5 bases. Germline V gene data show CDR1 as MNHNS and CDR2 as SASEGT.

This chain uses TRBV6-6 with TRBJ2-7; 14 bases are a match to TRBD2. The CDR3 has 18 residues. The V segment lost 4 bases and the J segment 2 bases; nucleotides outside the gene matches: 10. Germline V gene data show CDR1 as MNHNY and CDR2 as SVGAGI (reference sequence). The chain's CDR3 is CASSFPRTSGGPAYEQYF. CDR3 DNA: TGTGCCAGCAGTTTCCCCAGGACTAGCGGGGGGCCAGCCTACGAGCAGTACTTC.

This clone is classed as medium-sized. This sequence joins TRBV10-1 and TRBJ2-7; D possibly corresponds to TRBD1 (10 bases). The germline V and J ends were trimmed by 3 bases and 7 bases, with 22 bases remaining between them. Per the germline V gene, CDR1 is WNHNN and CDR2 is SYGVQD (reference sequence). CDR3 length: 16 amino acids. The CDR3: CASSESGGTGVREQYF. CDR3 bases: TGCGCCAGCAGTGAAAGCGGGGGGACAGGGGTACGTGAGCAGTACTTC.

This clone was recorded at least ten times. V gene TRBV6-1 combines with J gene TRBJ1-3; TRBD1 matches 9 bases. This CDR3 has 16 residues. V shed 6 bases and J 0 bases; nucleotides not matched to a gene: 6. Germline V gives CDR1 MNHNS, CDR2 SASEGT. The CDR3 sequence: CASSRPGQGSGNTIYF. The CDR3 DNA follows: TGTGCCAGCAGCCGACCGGGACAGGGCTCTGGAAACACCATATATTTT.

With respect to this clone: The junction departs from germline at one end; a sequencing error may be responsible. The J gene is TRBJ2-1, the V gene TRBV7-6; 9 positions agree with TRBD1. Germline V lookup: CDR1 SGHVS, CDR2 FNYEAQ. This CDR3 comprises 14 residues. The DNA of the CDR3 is TGTGCCAGCATCTTATGGGACAGGGATTATCAGCAGTTCTTC. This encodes CASILWDRDYQQFF.

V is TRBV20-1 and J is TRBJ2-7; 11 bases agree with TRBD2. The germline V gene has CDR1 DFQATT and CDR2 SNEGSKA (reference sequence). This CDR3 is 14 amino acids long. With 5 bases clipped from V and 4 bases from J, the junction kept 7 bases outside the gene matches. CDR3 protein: CSASLAGGQYEQYF. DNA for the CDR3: TGCAGTGCTTCCCTAGCGGGAGGCCAGTACGAGCAGTACTTC.

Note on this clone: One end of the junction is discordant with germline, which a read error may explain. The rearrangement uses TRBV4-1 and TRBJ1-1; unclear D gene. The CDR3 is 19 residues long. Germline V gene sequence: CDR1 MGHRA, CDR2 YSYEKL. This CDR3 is CVSSQDPYDHRTMNTEAFF. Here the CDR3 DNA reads TGCGTCAGCAGCCAAGATCCCTACGACCATCGGACCATGAACACTGAAGCTTTCTTT.

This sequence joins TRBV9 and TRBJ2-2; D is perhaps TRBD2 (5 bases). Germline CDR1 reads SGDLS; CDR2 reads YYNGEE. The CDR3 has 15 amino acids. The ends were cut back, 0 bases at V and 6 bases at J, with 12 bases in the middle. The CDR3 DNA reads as TGTGCCAGCAGCGTAGACGGGGTCGGGTCCGGGGAGCTGTTTTTT. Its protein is CASSVDGVGSGELFF.

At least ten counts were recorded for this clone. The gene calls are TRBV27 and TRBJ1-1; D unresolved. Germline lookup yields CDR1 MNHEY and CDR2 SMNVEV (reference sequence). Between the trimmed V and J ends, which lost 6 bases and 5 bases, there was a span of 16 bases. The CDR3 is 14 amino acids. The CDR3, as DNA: TGTGCCAGCAGGAGATACCAGATCGGGACTGAAGCTTTCTTT. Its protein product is CASRRYQIGTEAFF.